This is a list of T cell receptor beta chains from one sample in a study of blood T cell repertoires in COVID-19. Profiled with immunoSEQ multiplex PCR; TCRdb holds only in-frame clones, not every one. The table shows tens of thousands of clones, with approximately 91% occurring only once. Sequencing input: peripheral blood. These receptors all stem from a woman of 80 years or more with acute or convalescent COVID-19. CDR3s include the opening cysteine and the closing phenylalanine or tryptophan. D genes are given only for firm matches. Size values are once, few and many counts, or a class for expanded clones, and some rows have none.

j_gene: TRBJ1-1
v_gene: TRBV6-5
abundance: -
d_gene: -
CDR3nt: TGTGCCAGCACGGACACCCTGGGCACTGAAGCTTTCTTT
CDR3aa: CASTDTLGTEAFF

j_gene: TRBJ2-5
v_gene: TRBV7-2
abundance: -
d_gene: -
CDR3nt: TGTGCCAGCAGCTTAGTACGGGAGTGGGAGACCCAGTACTTC
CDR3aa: CASSLVREWETQYF

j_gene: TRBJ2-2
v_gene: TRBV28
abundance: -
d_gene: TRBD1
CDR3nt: TGTGCCAGCAGTTTGGGGACAGAGACAGACACCGGGGAGCTGTTTTTT
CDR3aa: CASSLGTETDTGELFF

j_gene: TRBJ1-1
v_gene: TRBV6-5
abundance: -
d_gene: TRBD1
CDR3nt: TGTGCCAGCAGCCCCTCAGGGGGCCGCGGAGAAGCTTTCTTT
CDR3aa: CASSPSGGRGEAFF

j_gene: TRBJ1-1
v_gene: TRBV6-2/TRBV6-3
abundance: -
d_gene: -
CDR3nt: TGTGCCAGCAGTTCCGCACCCTGGCCCGCTTTCTTT
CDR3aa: CASSSAPWPAFF

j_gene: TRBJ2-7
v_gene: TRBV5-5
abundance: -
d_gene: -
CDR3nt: TGTGCCAGCAGCTTGCAGACAGCATCCTACGAGCAGTACTTC
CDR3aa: CASSLQTASYEQYF

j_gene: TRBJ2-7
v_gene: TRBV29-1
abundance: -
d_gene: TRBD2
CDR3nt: TGCAGCGTTAAAACTAGCGGCTCCTACGAGCAGTACTTC
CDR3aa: CSVKTSGSYEQYF

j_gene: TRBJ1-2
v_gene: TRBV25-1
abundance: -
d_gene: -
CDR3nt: TGTGCCAGCAGTGAATCTAGGTTTGGCTACACCTTC
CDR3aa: CASSESRFGYTF

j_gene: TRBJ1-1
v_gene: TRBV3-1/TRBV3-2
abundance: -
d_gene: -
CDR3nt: TGTGCCAGCAGCCAAGGACAGGAAGCTTTCTTT
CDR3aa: CASSQGQEAFF

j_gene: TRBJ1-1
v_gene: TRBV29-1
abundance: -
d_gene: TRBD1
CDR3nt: TGCAGCGTAACCGGGACAGTGAACACTGAAGCTTTCTTT
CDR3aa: CSVTGTVNTEAFF

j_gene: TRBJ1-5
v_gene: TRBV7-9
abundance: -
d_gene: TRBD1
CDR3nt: TGTGCCAGCAGTAGACAGGGGAGCAATCAGCCCCAGCATTTT
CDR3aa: CASSRQGSNQPQHF

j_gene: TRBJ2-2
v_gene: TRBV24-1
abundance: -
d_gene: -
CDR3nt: TGTGCCACCAGTGATATCCGTGGGGTACGGGGCACCGGGGAGCTGTTTTTT
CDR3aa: CATSDIRGVRGTGELFF

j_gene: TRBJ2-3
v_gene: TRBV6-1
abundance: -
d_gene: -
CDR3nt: TGTGCCAGCAGTGAACATGGGACATACACAGATACGCAGTATTTT
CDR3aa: CASSEHGTYTDTQYF

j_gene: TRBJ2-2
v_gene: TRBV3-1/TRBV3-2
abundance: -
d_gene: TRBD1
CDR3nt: TGTGCCAGCAGCCAGAGGGGGCCCGGGGAGCTGTTTTTT
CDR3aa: CASSQRGPGELFF

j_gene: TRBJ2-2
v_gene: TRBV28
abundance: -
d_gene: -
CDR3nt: TGTGCCAGCAGAGACACCACCGGGGAGCTGTTTTTT
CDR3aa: CASRDTTGELFF

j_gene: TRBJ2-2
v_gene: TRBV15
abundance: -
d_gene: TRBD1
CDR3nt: TGTGCCACCAGGAAGGGACAGGGGATCGGGGAGCTGTTTTTT
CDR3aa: CATRKGQGIGELFF

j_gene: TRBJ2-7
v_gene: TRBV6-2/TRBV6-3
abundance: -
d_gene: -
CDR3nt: TGTGCCAGCAGTCTTTCGGGGGGCCGGGGATCCTACGAGCAGTACTTC
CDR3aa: CASSLSGGRGSYEQYF

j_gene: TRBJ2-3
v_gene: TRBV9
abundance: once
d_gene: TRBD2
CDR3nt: TGTGCCAGCAGCGTAGTAGCGGGGGGAGATACGCAGTATTTT
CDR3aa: CASSVVAGGDTQYF

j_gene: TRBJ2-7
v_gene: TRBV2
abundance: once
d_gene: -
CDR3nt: TGTGCCAGCAGCCGTACCTACGAGCAGTACTTC
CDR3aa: CASSRTYEQYF

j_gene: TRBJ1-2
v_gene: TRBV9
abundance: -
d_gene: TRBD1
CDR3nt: TGTGCCAGCAGCGTTCTTCAGGGACAGTCTAACTATGGCTACACCTTC
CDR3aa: CASSVLQGQSNYGYTF

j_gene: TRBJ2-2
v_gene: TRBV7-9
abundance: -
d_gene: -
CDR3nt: TGTGCCAGCAGCTTGATCCAGCTAGAAGCCGGGGAGCTGTTTTTT
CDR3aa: CASSLIQLEAGELFF

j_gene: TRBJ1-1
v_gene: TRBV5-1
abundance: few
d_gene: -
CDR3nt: TGCGCCAGCAGCTTTTCAGGGGAGTTGACTGAAGCTTTCTTT
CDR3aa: CASSFSGELTEAFF

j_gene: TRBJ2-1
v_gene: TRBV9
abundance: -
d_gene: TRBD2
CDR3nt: TGTGCCAGCAGCGTAGGGCTAGCGGCAATGGCCGGGCAGTTCTTC
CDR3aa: CASSVGLAAMAGQFF

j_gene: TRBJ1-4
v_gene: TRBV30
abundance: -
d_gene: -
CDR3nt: TGTGCCTGGAGACGTTTTAGGGGTACTGAAAAACTGTTTTTT
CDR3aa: CAWRRFRGTEKLFF

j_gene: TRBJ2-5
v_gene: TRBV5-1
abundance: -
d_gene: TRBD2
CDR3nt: TGCGCCAGCAGCTTGGGACTAGCGGGGGACCACCAAGAGACCCAGTACTTC
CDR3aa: CASSLGLAGDHQETQYF

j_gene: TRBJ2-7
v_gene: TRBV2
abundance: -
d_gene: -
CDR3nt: TGTGCCAGCAGTTTGGACAGATTCTCCTACGAGCAGTACTTC
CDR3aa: CASSLDRFSYEQYF

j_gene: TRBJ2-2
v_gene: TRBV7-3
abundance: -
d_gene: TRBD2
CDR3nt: TGTGCCAGCAGCGCCTCTCTAGCGGGGGCCACCACCGGGGAGCTGTTTTTT
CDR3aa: CASSASLAGATTGELFF

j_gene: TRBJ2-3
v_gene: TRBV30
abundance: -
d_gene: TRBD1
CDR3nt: TGTGCCTGGAGTTTCCCGGGACAGCCCACAGATACGCAGTATTTT
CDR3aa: CAWSFPGQPTDTQYF

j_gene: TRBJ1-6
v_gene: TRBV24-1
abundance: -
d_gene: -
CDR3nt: TGTGCCACGGGGGACCGGCAGGGGTATAATTCACCCCTCCACTTT
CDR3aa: CATGDRQGYNSPLHF

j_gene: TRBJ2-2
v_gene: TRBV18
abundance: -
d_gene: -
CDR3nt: TGTGCCAGCTCACCCCAGGGGGGTGCCGGGGAGCTGTTTTTT
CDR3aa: CASSPQGGAGELFF

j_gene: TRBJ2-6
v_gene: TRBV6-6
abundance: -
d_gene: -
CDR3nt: TGTGCCAGCAGCCCTCGGAGTTCTGGGGCCAACGTCCTGACTTTC
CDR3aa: CASSPRSSGANVLTF

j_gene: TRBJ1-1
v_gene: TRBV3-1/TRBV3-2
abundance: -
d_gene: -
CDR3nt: TGTGCCAGCAGCCAAGAGGCCATGTTTGGAGCTTTCTTT
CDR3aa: CASSQEAMFGAFF

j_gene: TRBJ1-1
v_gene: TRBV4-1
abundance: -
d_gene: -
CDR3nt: TGCGCCAGCAGCCAAAGGGAGCTCGACACTGAAGCTTTCTTT
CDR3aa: CASSQRELDTEAFF

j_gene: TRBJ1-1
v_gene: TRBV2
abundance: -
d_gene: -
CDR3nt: TGTGCCAGCAGTGCGGGGTGGAACACTGAAGCTTTCTTT
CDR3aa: CASSAGWNTEAFF

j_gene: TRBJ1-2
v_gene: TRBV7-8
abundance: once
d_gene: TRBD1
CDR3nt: TGTGCCAGCAGCCGACCACCCGACAGGGTCTATGGCTACACCTTC
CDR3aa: CASSRPPDRVYGYTF

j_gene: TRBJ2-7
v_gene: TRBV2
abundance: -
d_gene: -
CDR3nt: TGTGCCAGCAAGAAAAACAGGGAATTGGAGCAGTACTTC
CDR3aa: CASKKNRELEQYF

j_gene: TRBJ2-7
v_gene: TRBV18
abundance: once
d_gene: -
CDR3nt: TGTGCCAGCTCACCACCAGGGCGGGGAGTTTACGAGCAGTACTTC
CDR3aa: CASSPPGRGVYEQYF

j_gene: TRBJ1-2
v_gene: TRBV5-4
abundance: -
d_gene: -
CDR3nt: TGTGCCAGCAGCTCTGTTAACTCGCGGGATGGCTACACCTTC
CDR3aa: CASSSVNSRDGYTF

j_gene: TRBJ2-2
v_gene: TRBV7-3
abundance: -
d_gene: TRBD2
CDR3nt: TGTGCCAGCAGCGAACACGGGACTACCAACACCGGGGAGCTGTTTTTT
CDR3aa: CASSEHGTTNTGELFF

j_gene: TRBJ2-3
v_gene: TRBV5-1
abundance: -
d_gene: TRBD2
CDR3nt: TGCGCCAGCAGAGTAGCGGGGGGTCGGTCAGATACGCAGTATTTT
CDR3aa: CASRVAGGRSDTQYF

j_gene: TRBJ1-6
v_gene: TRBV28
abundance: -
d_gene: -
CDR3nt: TGTGCCAGCAGTCCCAGGGCGTTCGAGAATAATTCACCCCTCCACTTT
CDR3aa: CASSPRAFENNSPLHF

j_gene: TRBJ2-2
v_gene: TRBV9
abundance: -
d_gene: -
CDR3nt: TGTGCCAGCAGTGACCTAGTGGGGGGTCGTACCGGGGAGCTGTTTTTT
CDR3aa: CASSDLVGGRTGELFF

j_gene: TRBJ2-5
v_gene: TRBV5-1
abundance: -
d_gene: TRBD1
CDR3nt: TGCGCCAGCAGCGGACAGGGGGCCGGGGAGACCCAGTACTTC
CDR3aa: CASSGQGAGETQYF

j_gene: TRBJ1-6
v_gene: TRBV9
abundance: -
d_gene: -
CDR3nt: TGTGCCAGCAGCGTAGGGTTGGGCCGCTCCTATAATTCACCCCTCCACTTT
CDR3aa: CASSVGLGRSYNSPLHF

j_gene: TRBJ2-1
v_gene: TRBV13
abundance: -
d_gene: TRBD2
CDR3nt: TGTGCCAGCAGCCGTCGGGGGGAGAGCTCCTACAATGAGCAGTTCTTC
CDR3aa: CASSRRGESSYNEQFF

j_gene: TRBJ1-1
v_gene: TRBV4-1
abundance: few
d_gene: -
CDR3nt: TGCGCCAGCAGCCCGTTCGGCGTGGGGGGCACTGAAGCTTTCTTT
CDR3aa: CASSPFGVGGTEAFF